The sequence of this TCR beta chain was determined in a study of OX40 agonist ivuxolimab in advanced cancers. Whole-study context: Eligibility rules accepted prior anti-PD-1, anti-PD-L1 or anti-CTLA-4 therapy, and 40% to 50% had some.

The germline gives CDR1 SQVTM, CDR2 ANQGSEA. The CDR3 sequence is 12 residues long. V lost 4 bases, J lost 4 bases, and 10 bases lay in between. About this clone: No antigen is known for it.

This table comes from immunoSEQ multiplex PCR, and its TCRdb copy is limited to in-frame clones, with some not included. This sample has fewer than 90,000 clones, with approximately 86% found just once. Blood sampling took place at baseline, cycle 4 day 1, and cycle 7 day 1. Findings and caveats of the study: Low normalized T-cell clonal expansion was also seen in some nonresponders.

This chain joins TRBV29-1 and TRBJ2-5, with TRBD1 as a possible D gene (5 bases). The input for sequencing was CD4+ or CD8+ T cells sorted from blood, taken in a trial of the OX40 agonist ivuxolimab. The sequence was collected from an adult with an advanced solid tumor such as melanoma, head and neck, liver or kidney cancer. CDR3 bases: TGCAGCGTTGGGGGCTGGGGAGAGACCCAGTACTTC. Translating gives CSVGGWGETQYF.